The 15 T cell receptor beta chains in this list originate from one sample, sequenced in a study of blood T cell repertoires in COVID-19. Clones were sequenced by immunoSEQ multiplex PCR, and TCRdb holds only the in-frame ones, with some missing. The table includes roughly 180,000 clones, approximately 85% detected once. The material sequenced was peripheral blood. The receptors were sampled from an older woman with COVID-19, enrolled during active disease.

The gene calls are TRBV11-2 and TRBJ1-5; 9 bases line up with TRBD1. The CDR3 covers 15 residues. V trimming: 5 bases; J trimming: 5 bases; junction bases outside the gene matches: 7. Germline CDR1 SGHAT, CDR2 FQNNGV. CDR3 nucleotides: TGTGCCAGCAGCCCTGGGACAGGGCTTTATCAGCCCCAGCATTTT. Translated: CASSPGTGLYQPQHF. The full variable domain, rest sourced from reference TRBV11-2 and TRBJ1-5, is EAGVAQSPRYKIIEKRQSVAFWCNPISGHATLYWYQQILGQGPKLLIQFQNNGVVDDSQLPKDRFSAERLKGVDSTLKIQPAKLEDSAVYLCASSPGTGLYQPQHFGDGTRLSIL.

This sequence joins TRBV11-2 and TRBJ2-1, with TRBD2 matching 12 bases. Germline CDR1 SGHAT, CDR2 FQNNGV. The CDR3 has 14 residues. The trim removed 5 bases at V and 7 bases at J, leaving 3 bases unmatched. The CDR3 coding sequence is TGTGCCAGCAGCCTAGCGGGGGGGCTAAATGAGCAGTTCTTC. It translates to CASSLAGGLNEQFF. The full variable domain, rest sourced from reference TRBV11-2 and TRBJ2-1, is EAGVAQSPRYKIIEKRQSVAFWCNPISGHATLYWYQQILGQGPKLLIQFQNNGVVDDSQLPKDRFSAERLKGVDSTLKIQPAKLEDSAVYLCASSLAGGLNEQFFGPGTRLTVL.

This rearrangement joins TRBV27 to TRBJ2-1; 8 bases are shared with TRBD1. The CDR3 contains 15 residues. Germline values: CDR1 MNHEY, CDR2 SMNVEV (reference sequence). Losses at the gene ends were 7 bases for V and 0 bases for J; bases not matched to a gene: 5. CDR3 protein: CASMRQGSSYNEQFF. The DNA for the CDR3 is TGTGCCAGCATGCGACAGGGGAGCTCCTACAATGAGCAGTTCTTC.

The V gene is TRBV28, the J gene TRBJ2-1, with no clear D. CDR3 length: 15 residues. Deletions cut 2 bases from V and 0 bases from J, with 8 bases between. Germline CDR1 reads MDHEN; CDR2 reads SYDVKM. CDR3 region: CASSLITDSYNEQFF. Here the CDR3 DNA reads TGTGCCAGCAGTTTAATTACAGACTCCTACAATGAGCAGTTCTTC.

The J gene is TRBJ1-2, the V gene TRBV5-6; D might be TRBD1 (5 bases). Germline V gene lookup returns CDR1 SGHDT and CDR2 YYEEEE. Trimming left V 2 bases short and J 5 bases short, with 7 bases between. CDR3 length equals 12 residues. CDR3 residues: CASSFSGYGYTF. In DNA, the CDR3 is TGTGCCAGCAGCTTTTCAGGGTATGGCTACACCTTC.

This clone has at least ten counts. The V and J genes are TRBV7-9 and TRBJ1-5; no clear D. The CDR3 is made up of 16 amino acids. Trimming stripped 3 bases from V and 0 bases from J, with 12 bases between. Germline CDR1 reads SEHNR; CDR2 reads FQNEAQ (reference sequence). This CDR3 reads CASSFGSGYSNQPQHF. The DNA for the CDR3 is TGTGCCAGCAGCTTTGGCAGCGGATATAGCAATCAGCCCCAGCATTTT.

The gene calls are TRBV10-3 and TRBJ1-5; perhaps TRBD1 as D (6 bases). Germline V lookup: CDR1 ENHRY, CDR2 SYGVKD. The CDR3 runs to 15 residues. The ends were cut back, 0 bases at V and 7 bases at J, with 13 bases in the middle. In DNA form, the CDR3 reads TGTGCCATCAGTGAGTCGTTACAGGGTGGCCAGCCCCAGCATTTT. Its translation is CAISESLQGGQPQHF.

This clone was detected only once. The gene calls are TRBV27 and TRBJ1-5, with D unclear. Trimming pared 9 bases from V and 4 bases from J, leaving 16 bases between. The CDR3 covers 14 residues. The V gene's germline CDR1 is MNHEY and CDR2 SMNVEV (reference sequence). CDR3 nucleotides: TGTGCCAGTCAGCCAGGTCACCGGAATCAGCCCCAGCATTTT. It encodes CASQPGHRNQPQHF.

The chain has TRBV11-2 and TRBJ2-3, with no clear D. This CDR3 comprises 13 residues. V was clipped by 0 bases and J by 5 bases, with 6 bases between them. Germline V gene sequence: CDR1 SGHAT, CDR2 FQNNGV. CDR3 sequence: CASSLDKQDTQYF. The CDR3 bases are TGTGCCAGCAGCTTAGATAAGCAAGATACGCAGTATTTT. Using reference TRBV11-2 and TRBJ2-3 for the parts outside the CDR3, the full variable domain is EAGVAQSPRYKIIEKRQSVAFWCNPISGHATLYWYQQILGQGPKLLIQFQNNGVVDDSQLPKDRFSAERLKGVDSTLKIQPAKLEDSAVYLCASSLDKQDTQYFGPGTRLTVL.

The J gene is TRBJ2-1, the V gene TRBV29-1; 8 nucleotides align to TRBD1. Germline trimming cut 4 bases from V and 3 bases from J; bases unmatched to any gene: 2. The germline V gene encodes CDR1 SQVTM and CDR2 ANQGSEA. This CDR3 has 13 amino acids. The CDR3 loop reads CSVGGQGYNEQFF. The CDR3, as DNA: TGCAGCGTTGGCGGACAGGGCTACAATGAGCAGTTCTTC.

The chain combines TRBV10-2 with TRBJ1-4; TRBD1 is a possible D gene (5 bases). The CDR3 runs 13 residues. V shed 8 bases and J shed 6 bases, with 13 bases lying between them. The germline V gene has CDR1 WSHSY and CDR2 SAAADI. As DNA, the CDR3 is TGCGCCAGCCGGGAGGGACGTGATGAAAAACTGTTTTTT. Protein: CASREGRDEKLFF.

Comment on this clone: Relative to the germline gene, one junction end is altered; a read error may explain this. The chain is built from TRBV7-7 and TRBJ2-2; D gene unclear. This CDR3 region has 15 residues. Germline V gene lookup returns CDR1 SSHAT and CDR2 FNYEAQ (reference sequence). The CDR3 loop is CASSLNTDLTGELFF. CDR3 sequence (DNA): TGTGCTAGCAGCTTAAATACAGACCTTACCGGGGAGCTGTTTTTT.

V and J are TRBV9 and TRBJ2-2, with D unresolved. The V gene lost 2 bases and the J gene lost 2 bases, with 4 bases spanning the gap. CDR1 SGDLS and CDR2 YYNGEE come from the germline V gene. This CDR3 contains 13 residues. The CDR3 bases are TGTGCCAGCAGCGTCATCAACACCGGGGAGCTGTTTTTT. It yields the protein CASSVINTGELFF.

V usage is TRBV5-1 and J usage is TRBJ2-7; perhaps TRBD1 as D (6 bases). The V and J ends lost 4 bases and 2 bases respectively, with 13 bases between them. The CDR3 contains 14 residues. In germline, CDR1 is SGHRS, CDR2 YFSETQ. The CDR3 region has the DNA TGCGCCAGCAGCCTCGACAGGCGAACCTACGAGCAGTACTTC. This encodes CASSLDRRTYEQYF.

The chain employs TRBV11-2 and TRBJ1-5; a possible D gene is TRBD1 (5 bases). Trimming stripped 0 bases from V and 5 bases from J, with 5 bases between. The CDR3 is 13 residues long. CDR1 SGHAT and CDR2 FQNNGV come from the germline V gene. In DNA form, the CDR3 reads TGTGCCAGCAGCTTAGACAGGGATCAGCCCCAGCATTTT. It translates to CASSLDRDQPQHF.